This T cell receptor (beta chain) was retrieved from a study of Graves' ophthalmopathy and Graves' hyperthyroidism. CDR3 length: 12 amino acids. CDR1 MDHEN and CDR2 SYDVKM come from the germline V gene. Trimming removed 3 bases at V and 7 bases at J, with 7 bases between. Investigators amplified TCR beta CDR3 regions from RNA transcripts. After a first-round RT-PCR with HTBI primers, a second-round multiplex PCR was run. MiXCR, run by TCRdb on the multiplex PCR reads, gives a single entry per CDR3 protein. The repertoire holds about 240,000 distinct CDR3 sequences, with about 46% as singletons. Donors with ophthalmopathy: moderate-to-severe activity, CAS ≥3, NOSPECS ≥4, duration under 3 months.

This chain uses TRBV28 with TRBJ1-5; the D is unclear. The sequenced sample was peripheral blood. The sequence was collected from an adult man with Graves' ophthalmopathy. CDR3 sequence (DNA): TGTGCCAGCAGTTTGGGTTTCCAGCCCCAGCATTTT. Amino acids: CASSLGFQPQHF.